What follows are 15 T cell receptor beta chains derived from one specimen sequenced in a study of blood T cells in healthy people across ages. The use of a sample-barcoded 5' primer and a J-beta primer mix characterized a second PCR of about 7 to 12 cycles. From the 5' RACE reads, TCRdb called clonotypes with MiXCR, one entry per CDR3 protein. The repertoire holds 750,000 to 950,000 distinct CDR3 sequences, roughly 25% seen once, with about 2.9% in the top ten. These data are also associated with another study on T cells of mothers and their children.

The sample comprised blood. These receptor sequences come from a boy between 10 and 17 years old in good health.

This clonotype has more than one count but fewer than ten. The chain carries TRBV12-3 or TRBV12-4 and TRBJ1-2; D is possibly TRBD1 (5 bases). Between the trimmed V and J ends, which lost 7 bases and 6 bases, there was a span of 18 bases. This CDR3 is 14 amino acids long. The DNA for the CDR3 is TGTGCCAGCACCCCGGGGCCGGCACCACATGGCTACACCTTC. This sequence encodes CASTPGPAPHGYTF.

This clonotype was picked up one time. This sequence joins TRBV7-2 and TRBJ2-3, with 11 bases identical to TRBD2. The CDR3 consists of 18 residues. V shed 3 bases and J 3 bases; nucleotides not matched to a gene: 11. The germline V gene has CDR1 SGHTA and CDR2 FQGNSA. The CDR3 sequence: CASSLGVSGGAVTDTQYF. The CDR3 DNA reads TGTGCCAGCAGCTTGGGGGTTAGCGGGGGGGCCGTTACAGATACGCAGTATTTT.

In its sample, this clonotype was seen a few times. The V call is TRBV20-1, the J call TRBJ2-7; 10 positions agree with TRBD1. From germline, CDR1 is DFQATT and CDR2 SNEGSKA (reference sequence). The V segment lost 6 bases and the J segment 5 bases; nucleotides outside the gene matches: 7. The CDR3 covers 13 residues. The CDR3 DNA is TGCAGTGCCAAGACAGGGGGCGTGGACGAGCAGTACTTC. Its protein is CSAKTGGVDEQYF.

In this sample, this clonotype turned up a few times. The J gene is TRBJ2-7, the V gene TRBV24-1; TRBD2 aligns across 9 bases. This CDR3 has 16 amino acids. Trimming cost V 4 bases and J 0 bases; bases outside gene matches: 6. The germline V gene encodes CDR1 KGHDR and CDR2 SFDVKD. The CDR3 region is CATSDPSGGISYEQYF. Written as DNA, the CDR3 is TGTGCCACCAGTGACCCGAGCGGGGGGATCTCCTACGAGCAGTACTTC.

This chain uses TRBV7-2 with TRBJ2-7; a weak D match, TRBD2 (6 bases). V was shortened by 4 bases and J by 4 bases, with 17 bases between the two germline ends. The germline V gene has CDR1 SGHTA and CDR2 FQGNSA. The CDR3 extends over 15 amino acids. The CDR3 region is CASSSYASGAYEQYF. CDR3 coding DNA: TGTGCCAGCAGCTCCTATGCCTCGGGAGCATACGAGCAGTACTTC.

V gene TRBV7-9 combines with J gene TRBJ2-1; 7 nucleotides match TRBD1. Germline CDR1 is SEHNR and CDR2 is FQNEAQ (reference sequence). The V gene end was trimmed by 5 bases and the J gene end by 9 bases; junction bases not matched to a gene: 13. This CDR3 comprises 15 residues. DNA for the CDR3: TGTGCCAGCAGCCTTATCGGACAGGTCTTCGGTGAGCAGTTCTTC. Amino acids: CASSLIGQVFGEQFF.

In its sample, this clonotype was seen a few times. The CDR3: CASSLAPGKDGYTF. Here the CDR3 DNA reads TGTGCCAGCAGTTTAGCGCCCGGGAAGGATGGCTACACCTTC. V usage is TRBV12-3 or TRBV12-4 and J usage is TRBJ1-2, with D unresolved. CDR3 length equals 14 residues. V lost 0 bases and J 6 bases, leaving 11 bases between the germline ends.

This clonotype was counted only a few times. The junction does not match germline at one end; this may be a read error. This chain joins TRBV10-3 and TRBJ2-5, with D perhaps assigned TRBD1 or TRBD2 (6 bases each). From germline, CDR1 is ENHRY and CDR2 SYGVKD. The CDR3 is 14 amino acids. The CDR3 loop reads CAISDGISPGAQCF. CDR3 DNA sequence: TGTGCCATCAGTGATGGAATTTCCCCGGGGGCCCAGTGCTTC.

The chain joins TRBV7-3 to TRBJ2-1; 11 bases are shared with TRBD2. V gave up 5 bases and J gave up 3 bases; unmatched junction bases: 3. Germline CDR1 is SGHTA and CDR2 is FQGTGA. The CDR3 totals 15 residues. This CDR3 reads CASSQTSGNYNEQFF. DNA for the CDR3: TGTGCCAGCAGCCAGACTAGCGGGAACTACAATGAGCAGTTCTTC.

The chain uses TRBV7-8 and TRBJ2-2; either TRBD1 or TRBD2 may fit D (6 bases each). Germline V gene lookup returns CDR1 SGHVS and CDR2 FQNEAQ. This CDR3 has 17 residues. Between the trimmed V and J ends, which lost 5 bases and 2 bases, there was a span of 18 bases. DNA for the CDR3: TGTGCCAGCAGCCTCCGGCGGGCCGGGGGCAACACCGGGGAGCTGTTTTTT. Translated, it gives CASSLRRAGGNTGELFF.

V gene TRBV7-3 combines with J gene TRBJ2-3, with 12 bases fitting TRBD2. J gave up 4 bases and V 4 bases, and 3 bases lay outside the gene matches. Germline loops: CDR1 SGHTA, CDR2 FQGTGA. This CDR3 spans 15 amino acids. The chain's CDR3 is CASSWTSGIADTQYF. In DNA form, the CDR3 reads TGTGCCAGCAGCTGGACTAGCGGGATCGCAGATACGCAGTATTTT.

This clonotype was found a few times. The V gene is TRBV20-1, the J gene TRBJ2-3, with 7 nucleotides matching TRBD2. The CDR3 consists of 17 residues. V shed 7 bases, J shed 2 bases, and the junction held 18 bases outside the gene matches. Germline V lookup: CDR1 DFQATT, CDR2 SNEGSKA (reference sequence). In DNA, the CDR3 is TGCAGTGTTCAGAGGTCTGATGGCGGGGGTTACACAGATACGCAGTATTTT. It encodes CSVQRSDGGGYTDTQYF.

This clonotype came up a few times. The V call is TRBV5-1, the J call TRBJ2-1, with D unclear. CDR3 length equals 15 residues. Deletions cut 0 bases from V and 4 bases from J, with 11 bases between. From germline, CDR1 is SGHRS and CDR2 YFSETQ. CDR3 protein: CASSLDGNPYNEQFF. CDR3 sequence (DNA): TGCGCCAGCAGCTTGGATGGAAACCCTTACAATGAGCAGTTCTTC.

This clonotype was seen only once. V and J are TRBV6-5 and TRBJ1-4; no clear D. The CDR3 runs to 14 residues. V lost 6 bases, J lost 0 bases, and 8 bases lay in between. Per germline, CDR1 MNHEY and CDR2 SVGAGI. CDR3 sequence reads: CASRHGSTNEKLFF. CDR3 nucleotide sequence: TGTGCCAGCAGACACGGTTCAACTAATGAAAAACTGTTTTTT.

The table lists this clonotype with a few counts. The chain recombines TRBV29-1 with TRBJ2-7, with D possibly being TRBD2 (6 bases). This CDR3 is 14 amino acids long. Trimming removed 5 bases at V and 7 bases at J, with 21 bases between. Germline CDR1 reads SQVTM; CDR2 reads ANQGSEA. The CDR3 region has the DNA TGCAGCGTTCTCTCCGGGACTGCGAGGGGTGAGCAGTACTTC. As protein: CSVLSGTARGEQYF.